A selection of T cell receptor beta chains follows, all from one sample in a study of T cell responses to AZD1222 COVID-19 vaccine. Here immunoSEQ multiplex PCR was the method, and the copy in TCRdb shows in-frame clones only, minus some. The sample carries about 180,000 clones, almost 90% recorded once. Material: peripheral blood, obtained 28 days after the second AZD1222 dose. Every receptor here comes from an adult who received the AZD1222 COVID-19 vaccine. The conserved cysteine and the conserved F or W are not part of the CDR3 here. The order of the fields is J gene, V gene, CDR3 protein.

TRBJ2-1 | TRBV19 | ASTDGVEAYNEQF
TRBJ1-3 | TRBV7-9 | ASSLRDRITGNTIY
TRBJ2-3 | TRBV9 | ASSHRLAGGRGGTDTQY
TRBJ1-2 | TRBV7-9 | ASSLAGGVYGYT
TRBJ1-2 | TRBV19 | ASSPSDRGPYGYT
TRBJ1-2 | TRBV28 | ASGLPQEGGYT
TRBJ1-6 | TRBV19 | ASSLHPGQPGTPLH
TRBJ1-1 | TRBV3-1/TRBV3-2 | ASSQEAGQNTEAF
TRBJ2-2 | TRBV7-2 | ASSLVAGAGELF
TRBJ2-1 | TRBV5-6 | ASSRDRANEQF
TRBJ1-6 | TRBV7-8 | ASSLVGGGSNSPLH
TRBJ1-4 | TRBV6-2/TRBV6-3 | ASSFWTRDEKLF
TRBJ1-1 | TRBV6-1 | ASSETWDNTEAF
TRBJ2-2 | TRBV12-3/TRBV12-4 | ASSLLAAGELF
TRBJ2-2 | TRBV7-9 | ASSLRQGGTGELF
TRBJ2-7 | TRBV10-3 | ATSVTDRANEQY
TRBJ1-4 | TRBV14 | ASSQDPRTGTNEKLF
TRBJ2-1 | TRBV10-3 | AISRVLGNEQF
TRBJ1-4 | TRBV9 | ASSVGQSNEKLF
TRBJ1-2 | TRBV7-3 | ASSEGPLGGGNGYT
TRBJ2-7 | TRBV29-1 | SVSPGQGASYEQY
TRBJ2-4 | TRBV9 | ASSVDPGGKNIQY
TRBJ1-2 | TRBV18 | ASSPGQTNYGYT
TRBJ2-3 | TRBV7-3 | ASSLSRVDTQY
TRBJ1-3 | TRBV19 | ASSGGLGGNTIY
TRBJ2-2 | TRBV4-3 | ASSQDGDTTGELF
TRBJ1-2 | TRBV7-9 | ASSENRVKGYT
TRBJ1-1 | TRBV11-2 | ASSLGGRSLNTEAF
TRBJ1-1 | TRBV6-5 | ASSVGDRVVF
TRBJ2-3 | TRBV5-4 | ASSGGLAGGRTRDTQY
TRBJ1-3 | TRBV20-1 | SARGPGGNTIY
TRBJ2-1 | TRBV11-2 | ASSPMTSGGLHEQF
TRBJ2-7 | TRBV5-1 | ASSFGHYEQY
TRBJ1-1 | TRBV6-5 | ASSTGVNTEAF
TRBJ1-6 | TRBV25-1 | ASRGTGGNLSPLH
TRBJ1-3 | TRBV3-1/TRBV3-2 | ASSQDVGAGNTIY
TRBJ1-1 | TRBV12-3/TRBV12-4 | ASWGRTEAF
TRBJ2-1 | TRBV30 | AWSLAGYNEQF
TRBJ1-4 | TRBV7-8 | ASSASTGINEKLF
TRBJ2-7 | TRBV20-1 | SAREQVEQY
TRBJ2-2 | TRBV11-2 | ASMEGVDTGELF
TRBJ2-1 | TRBV5-1 | ASSLSQVTEQF
TRBJ2-5 | TRBV5-6 | ASSLEGSGAGGETQY
TRBJ2-3 | TRBV2 | ASIQRPTSTDTQY
TRBJ1-5 | TRBV7-2 | ASSLSYSNQPQH
TRBJ2-7 | TRBV6-1 | ASSESSGGFYEQY